The clone carrying this TCR beta chain was seen a handful of times. The target antigen is unknown. The sample originates from a study of blood T cells in healthy people across ages. Germline trimming cut 3 bases from V and 8 bases from J; bases unmatched to any gene: 9. This CDR3 has 14 amino acids. Germline-derived CDR1 and CDR2 are SQVTM and ANQGSEA. General observations from the study: Naive T cell percentage showed a strong correlation with TCR beta diversity. Whereas aged donors had fewer naive CD4+ cells, long-lived donors had more of them and higher diversity.

Caucasian, healthy and from Russia, the donors were aged between about 6 and 90. The use of a sample-barcoded 5' primer and a J-beta primer mix characterized a second PCR of about 7 to 12 cycles. Each of the samples gave a minimum of 2.5 million paired-end reads that contained CDR3. TCRdb re-analysed the 5' RACE reads in MiXCR, keeping a single row per CDR3 protein. The sample lists approximately 1.5 million distinct CDR3 sequences; 35% to 45% were seen once. Sequencing used blood. The chain joins TRBV29-1 to TRBJ2-1, with TRBD2 identical over 8 bases. This clonotype was sampled from a woman younger than 30 in good health. For the CDR3, the DNA is TGCAGCGTTGAGGGAACGGGAGGGCCCTATGAGCAGTTCTTC. This codes for CSVEGTGGPYEQFF.